Listed below are T cell receptor beta chains from one sample, sequenced in a study of human T cells and chemical hapten exposure. TCRdb reprocessed the RACE reads via MiXCR and lists one record per CDR3 protein. In the table there are fewer than 150,000 distinct CDR3 sequences, around an eighth of which are singletons. The sample here was whole blood, taken in connection with sensitization to the hapten diphenylcyclopropenone (DPC). The receptors stem from a woman between 18 and 30 years old with alopecia areata. Some clones in this sample may be carry-over from other donors' samples. Both conserved end residues are part of each CDR3. The order of the fields is J gene, V gene, D gene, clone size, CDR3 protein. A D gene is named only where the DNA matches it firmly. Clone size appears in some rows only: once, few, many, or a class for an expanded clone.

j_call: TRBJ2-3; v_call: TRBV7-9; d_call: TRBD2; clone_size: NA; cdr3_aa: CASSLGTSGSRTDTQYF
j_call: TRBJ1-1; v_call: TRBV3-1; d_call: NA; clone_size: few; cdr3_aa: CASSQELNTEAFF
j_call: TRBJ2-7; v_call: TRBV6-5; d_call: NA; clone_size: NA; cdr3_aa: CASSYREGPHEQYF
j_call: TRBJ1-1; v_call: TRBV10-3; d_call: TRBD1; clone_size: few; cdr3_aa: CAISPRTGGNTEAFF
j_call: TRBJ2-5; v_call: TRBV11-2; d_call: TRBD1; clone_size: few; cdr3_aa: CASSATGTGETQYF
j_call: TRBJ2-2; v_call: TRBV6-5; d_call: TRBD1; clone_size: many; cdr3_aa: CASRRQGPPGELFF
j_call: TRBJ1-1; v_call: TRBV3-1; d_call: NA; clone_size: few; cdr3_aa: CASSQDRQIFEAFF
j_call: TRBJ2-3; v_call: TRBV19; d_call: TRBD2; clone_size: NA; cdr3_aa: CASSIVLAVSTDTQYF
j_call: TRBJ2-3; v_call: TRBV11-3; d_call: TRBD2; clone_size: few; cdr3_aa: CASSSQRGGPDTQYF
j_call: TRBJ2-7; v_call: TRBV11-2; d_call: TRBD1; clone_size: few; cdr3_aa: CASSPLGQAIYEQYF
j_call: TRBJ2-1; v_call: TRBV4-1; d_call: NA; clone_size: few; cdr3_aa: CASSQDRSLAGNEQFF
j_call: TRBJ2-7; v_call: TRBV27; d_call: NA; clone_size: NA; cdr3_aa: CASSLRGRAGEQYF
j_call: TRBJ2-2; v_call: TRBV7-9; d_call: TRBD1; clone_size: NA; cdr3_aa: CASSPRQGKNTGELFF
j_call: TRBJ1-6; v_call: TRBV9; d_call: NA; clone_size: few; cdr3_aa: CASSIRGQGSSPLHF
j_call: TRBJ2-7; v_call: TRBV20-1; d_call: TRBD1; clone_size: few; cdr3_aa: CSAKGQYVEQYF
j_call: TRBJ2-5; v_call: TRBV6-2/TRBV6-3; d_call: NA; clone_size: few; cdr3_aa: CASSKSGTAEKETQYF